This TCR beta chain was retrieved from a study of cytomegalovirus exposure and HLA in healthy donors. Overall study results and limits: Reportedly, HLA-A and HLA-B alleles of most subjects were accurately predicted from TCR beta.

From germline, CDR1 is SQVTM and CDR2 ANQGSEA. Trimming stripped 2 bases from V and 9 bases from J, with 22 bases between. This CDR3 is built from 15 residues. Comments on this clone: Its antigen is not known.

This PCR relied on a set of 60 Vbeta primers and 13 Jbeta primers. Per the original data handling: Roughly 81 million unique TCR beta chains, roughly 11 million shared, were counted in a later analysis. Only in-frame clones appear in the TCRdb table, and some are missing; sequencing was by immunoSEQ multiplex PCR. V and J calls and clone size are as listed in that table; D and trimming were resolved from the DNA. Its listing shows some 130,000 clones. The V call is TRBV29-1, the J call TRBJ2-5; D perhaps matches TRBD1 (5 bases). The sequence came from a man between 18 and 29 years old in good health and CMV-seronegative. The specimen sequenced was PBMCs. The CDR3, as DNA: TGCAGCGTTGAAAGGCGTGGACACTCGGCGAATCCCCAGTACTTC. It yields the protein CSVERRGHSANPQYF. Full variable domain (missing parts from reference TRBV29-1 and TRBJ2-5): SAVISQKPSRDICQRGTSLTIQCQVDSQVTMMFWYRQQPGQSLTLIATANQGSEATYESGFVIDKFPISRPNLTFSTLTVSNMSPEDSSIYLCSVERRGHSANPQYFGPGTRLLVL.